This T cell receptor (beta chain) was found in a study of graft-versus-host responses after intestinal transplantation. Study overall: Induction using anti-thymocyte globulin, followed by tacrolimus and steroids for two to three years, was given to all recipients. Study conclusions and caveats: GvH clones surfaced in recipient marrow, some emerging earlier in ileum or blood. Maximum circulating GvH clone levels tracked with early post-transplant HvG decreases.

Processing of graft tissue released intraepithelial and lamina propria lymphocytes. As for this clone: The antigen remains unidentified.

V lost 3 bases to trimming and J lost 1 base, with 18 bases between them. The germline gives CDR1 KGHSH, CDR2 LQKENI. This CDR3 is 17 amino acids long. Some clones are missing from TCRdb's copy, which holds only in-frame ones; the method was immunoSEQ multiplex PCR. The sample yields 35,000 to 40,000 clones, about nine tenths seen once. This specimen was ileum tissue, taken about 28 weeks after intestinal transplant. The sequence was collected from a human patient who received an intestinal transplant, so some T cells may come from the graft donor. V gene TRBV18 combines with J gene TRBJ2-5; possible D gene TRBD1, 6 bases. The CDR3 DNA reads TGTGCCAGCTCACCGTTAGACAGGTTTTCCGGCCAAGAGACCCAGTACTTC. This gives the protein CASSPLDRFSGQETQYF.